This is a list of T cell receptor beta chains from one sample in a study of cytomegalovirus exposure and HLA in healthy donors. Method: immunoSEQ multiplex PCR; TCRdb's copy keeps in-frame clones and lacks some. This sample has more than 85,000 clones, with around 80% found just once. What was sequenced was PBMCs. These receptor sequences come from a woman aged 18-29 years in good health and CMV-seronegative. Both conserved end residues are trimmed from each CDR3. The D gene is left open where the match is weak.

13 - TRBJ2-5 TRBV10-3 AISRRGGAGETQY
17 - TRBJ2-3 TRBV5-5 ASSLLTGGAGGDTDTQY
10 TRBD1 TRBJ2-7 TRBV2 ASRGDRGQQY
11 TRBD1 TRBJ1-1 TRBV7-9 ASSATGDTEAF
14 TRBD2 TRBJ2-1 TRBV7-2 ASSLEAGVSYNEQF
12 - TRBJ1-3 TRBV30 AWSRSLRVNTIY
13 TRBD1 TRBJ2-2 TRBV19 ASSIRQGDTGELF
11 - TRBJ1-1 TRBV11-3 ASSVTANTEAF
14 TRBD1 TRBJ1-5 TRBV7-3 ASSSHRQGSGQPQH
15 - TRBJ1-2 TRBV18 ASSPQEGRPLSYGYT